The source of this T cell receptor beta chain is a study of cytomegalovirus exposure and HLA in healthy donors. Study-wide results and limits: Three chains tied to CMV proved CMV antigen-specific in vitro. Indistinguishable V segments such as TRBV6-2 and TRBV6-3 were excluded.

V was clipped by 4 bases and J by 7 bases, with 14 bases between them. Germline V gene lookup returns CDR1 SGHKS and CDR2 YYEKEE (reference sequence). The length of the CDR3 is 13 residues. PCR used 60 Vbeta primers and 13 Jbeta primers. The method was immunoSEQ multiplex PCR; TCRdb's version includes in-frame clones alone and lacks a portion of them. The data hold some 200,000 clones, with approximately 84% observed a single time. Note on this clone: The antigen remains unidentified.

This clonotype was obtained from a girl under three years old in good health and CMV-seronegative. V is TRBV5-5 and J is TRBJ1-1; maybe TRBD1 (6 bases). Sequencing was carried out using PBMCs. The CDR3 spells CASSPGQRIEAFF. The DNA of the CDR3 is TGTGCCAGCAGCCCGGGACAAAGGATTGAAGCTTTCTTT.